This T cell receptor (beta chain) was retrieved from a study of shared clonotypes between healthy human individuals (TCRdb year 2020). Broadly, across the study: A few men and two women, aged 18 to 49 years, made up the cohort. For each donor, three plates each were used for CD4 naive and CD4 memory, two plates were used for CD8 naive, and one plate was used for CD8 memory. The study deeply sequenced blood TCR repertoires of several healthy adults to estimate repertoire size and the extent of clonotype sharing between individuals. Libraries were prepared and TCR repertoires were sequenced by different laboratories using diverse techniques, in order to increase sequencing depth and limit assay-specific biases. Leukapheresis yielded between about 0.94 and 9.5 billion PBMCs per donor.

For the CD8 naive samples, CD45RO-negative cells were positively selected for CCR7, yielding a CD45RA+CCR7+ population from which TemRA cells were excluded. Donors were healthy HIV-negative adults with no recently reported acute infections or vaccinations. Only Caucasian adults living in Nashville, Tennessee, USA were represented among the donors. Blood was obtained by leukapheresis, after which PBMCs were separated by Ficoll-Histopaque density gradient centrifugation and cryopreserved in liquid nitrogen vapor phase. Purity and quantity of every magnetically sorted T cell population were checked by analytical flow cytometry. Each sorted fraction had its genomic DNA isolated and then quantified by UV absorbance on a Nanodrop 2000c. The CDR3 runs 19 residues from the cysteine to the phenylalanine. Only the CDR3 DNA stays, 57 bases, in frame from base 1. Based on the germline V gene (reference sequence), the CDR1 and CDR2 sequences are SEHNR and FQNEAQ. Cut back by 2 bases and 1 base, the V and J ends lie 21 bases apart.

Using the deep immunoSEQ assay, multiplex PCR amplified TCR CDR3 regions from genomic DNA. Extracted genomic DNA from each cell subset was spread evenly across all wells of several immunoSEQ 96-well plates, with each plate serving as a replicate. For sorted subsets, 200 to 250 ng of genomic DNA, equivalent to around 31,000 T cell genomes, went into each replicate PCR. Purified libraries were quantified with a Qubit 3.0 fluorometer, sized on a Bioanalyzer 2100, and re-quantified with the KAPA Library Quantification kit. Every immunoSEQ 96-well plate was sequenced on a separate single-read 150-cycle Illumina NextSeq 550 flow cell. For the original study's pipeline: The immunoSEQ output contained only junctional sequences without quality scores, so filtering could not match that applied to full-length reads. Sequences were annotated with PyIR, a Python wrapper for IgBLAST v1.9, using IMGT germline references to assign V/J genes and CDR3. Reads with weak V/J assignments (E-value above 1e-6), missing CDR3, stop codons, out-of-frame junctions, or ambiguous translated residues were removed. V3J clonotypes were defined as sequences sharing the same inferred V gene, J gene, and CDR3 amino acid sequence. To compute the percentage overlap between repertoires, the number of shared unique clonotypes was divided by the size of the smaller repertoire. Richness of each repertoire was evaluated using RTK rarefaction, the Chao1 estimator, and Recon v2.1 estimates of unobserved clonotypes. For all TCRbeta clonotypes obtained by the gDNA method from a handful of donors, generation probabilities were computed with OLGA. TCRdb re-hosts the immuneACCESS table, in-frame sequences only. Its copies lack some clones; in the studies checked, an unresolved V gene accounts for under half of them, and the cause for the rest is not known. For V, J and clone size, that table is used; D and trimming come from the DNA. The sample data list about 650,000 clones, and nearly 97% of these were observed just once. The ten largest make up roughly 0.1% of the sample.

Concerning this clone itself: It has no known antigen specificity. The record has no base qualities; no much larger clone is one base away.

The study at large found these results: Compared with non-shared clonotypes, the clonotypes found in all four sorted-subset donors had higher generation probabilities. Estimated clonotype richness was generally larger for naive than for memory subsets. Pairwise subsampling led to the expectation that sequencing depth would affect the degree of clonotype sharing among donors. Sampling was restricted to blood, and TCR repertoires in tissue are likely to differ from TCR repertoires in blood. Sharing across a handful of donors was observed for approximately 5% of naive CD4, 3% to 3.5% of naive CD8, 2% to 2.5% of memory CD4, and over 0.3% of memory CD8 clonotypes. Even with the large sequencing depth, rarefaction of the sorted-subset datasets indicated that sequencing was incomplete. The genetic and exposure-history diversity represented was limited by the small number of donors.

The source material was naive CD8+ T cells sorted from blood. The cell subset or site label on this specimen signifies: CD45RA+CCR7+. The sequence derives from a woman aged 25 to 45 in good health. Recombination connected TRBV7-9 to TRBJ2-1; the D gene is perhaps TRBD2, on 6 matching bases. The CDR3 loop reads CASSLLGGFRQSSYNEQFF. DNA sequence: TGTGCCAGCAGCTTATTGGGAGGTTTTAGGCAGTCTTCCTACAATGAGCAGTTCTTC. With all but the CDR3 taken from the reference TRBV7-9 and TRBJ2-1 genes, the full variable domain is: DTGVSQNPRHKITKRGQNVTFRCDPISEHNRLYWYRQTLGQGPEFLTYFQNEAQLEKSRLLSDRFSAERPKGSFSTLEIQRTEQGDSAMYLCASSLLGGFRQSSYNEQFFGPGTRLTVL.